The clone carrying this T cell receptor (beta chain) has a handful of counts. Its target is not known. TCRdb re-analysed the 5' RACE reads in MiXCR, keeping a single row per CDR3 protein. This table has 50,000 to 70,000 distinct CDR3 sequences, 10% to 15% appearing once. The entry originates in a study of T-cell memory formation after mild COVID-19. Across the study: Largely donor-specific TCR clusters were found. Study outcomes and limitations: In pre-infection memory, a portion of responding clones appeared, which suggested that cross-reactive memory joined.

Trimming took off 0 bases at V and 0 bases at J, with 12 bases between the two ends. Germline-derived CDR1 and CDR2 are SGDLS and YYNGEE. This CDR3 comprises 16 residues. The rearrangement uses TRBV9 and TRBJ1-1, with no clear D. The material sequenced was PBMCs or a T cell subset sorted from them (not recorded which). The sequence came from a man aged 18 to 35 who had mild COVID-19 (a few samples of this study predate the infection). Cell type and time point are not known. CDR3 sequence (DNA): TGTGCCAGCAGCGTAGTGGGTCGGAGCATGAACACTGAAGCTTTCTTT. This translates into CASSVVGRSMNTEAFF. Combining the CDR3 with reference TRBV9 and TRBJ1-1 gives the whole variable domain DSGVTQTPKHLITATGQRVTLRCSPRSGDLSVYWYQQSLDQGLQFLIQYYNGEERAKGNILERFSAQQFPDLHSELNLSSLELGDSALYFCASSVVGRSMNTEAFFGQGTRLTVV.